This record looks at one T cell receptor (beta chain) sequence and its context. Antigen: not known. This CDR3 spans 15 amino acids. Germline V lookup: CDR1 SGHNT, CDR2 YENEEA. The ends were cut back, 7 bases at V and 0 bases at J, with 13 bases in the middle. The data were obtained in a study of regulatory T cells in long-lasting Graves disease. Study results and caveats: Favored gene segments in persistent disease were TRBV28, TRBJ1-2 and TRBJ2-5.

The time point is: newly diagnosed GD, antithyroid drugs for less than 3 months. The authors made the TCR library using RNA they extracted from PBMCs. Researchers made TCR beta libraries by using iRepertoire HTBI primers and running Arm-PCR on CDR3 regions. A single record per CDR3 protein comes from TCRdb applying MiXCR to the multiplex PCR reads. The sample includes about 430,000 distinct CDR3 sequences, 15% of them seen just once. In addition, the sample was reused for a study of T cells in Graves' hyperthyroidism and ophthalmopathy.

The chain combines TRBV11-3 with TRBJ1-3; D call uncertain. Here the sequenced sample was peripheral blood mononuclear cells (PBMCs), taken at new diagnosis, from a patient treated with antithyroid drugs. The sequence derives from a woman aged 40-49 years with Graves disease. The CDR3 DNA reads TGTGCCAGCACCTCGAGCACGGGCTCTGGAAACACCATATATTTT. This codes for CASTSSTGSGNTIYF.